This T cell receptor beta chain stems from a study of identical twins. Findings of the study overall: Invariant MAIT and iNKT cells are populations that could partly confound zero-insertion analyses. Some out-of-frame alpha sequences were shared by twins, and these showed excess low generation probability.

This clonotype was counted between two and nine times. No antigen is known for it. Germline CDR1 DFQATT, CDR2 SNEGSKA (reference sequence). The CDR3 has 15 residues. V was trimmed by 3 bases and J by 3 bases, leaving 14 bases between them. One entry per CDR3 protein results from TCRdb running MiXCR on the 5' RACE reads. The table includes 600,000 to 700,000 distinct CDR3 sequences, 20% to 25% detected once. The same specimen was also included in a second study, on T cells expressing NK-cell markers. Per that study: Several of the experiments relied on an anti-gamma-delta TCR antibody so that only alpha-beta TCR T cells were sorted.

This receptor was identified in a woman aged 18-35 years in good health. The sequenced sample was PBMCs. The chain employs TRBV20-1 and TRBJ2-2; tentative D call: TRBD2 (6 bases). The DNA for the CDR3 is TGCAGTGCTAGGCCCGGGAGCTTGGACACCGGGGAGCTGTTTTTT. It codes for CSARPGSLDTGELFF.